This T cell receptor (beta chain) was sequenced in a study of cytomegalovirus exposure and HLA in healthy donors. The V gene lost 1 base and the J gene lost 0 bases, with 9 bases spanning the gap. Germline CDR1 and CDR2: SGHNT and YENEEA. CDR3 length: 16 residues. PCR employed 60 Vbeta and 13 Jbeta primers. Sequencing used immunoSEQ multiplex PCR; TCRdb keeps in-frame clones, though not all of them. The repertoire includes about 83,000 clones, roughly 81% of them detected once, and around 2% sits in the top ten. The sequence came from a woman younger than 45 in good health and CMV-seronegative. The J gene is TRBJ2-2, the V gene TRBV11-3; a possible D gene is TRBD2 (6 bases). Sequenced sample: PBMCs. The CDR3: CASSLVAGSNTGELFF. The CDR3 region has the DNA TGTGCCAGCAGCTTAGTCGCGGGGTCGAACACCGGGGAGCTGTTTTTT. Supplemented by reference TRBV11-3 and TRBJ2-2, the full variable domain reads EAGVVQSPRYKIIEKKQPVAFWCNPISGHNTLYWYLQNLGQGPELLIRYENEEAVDDSQLPKDRFSAERLKGVDSTLKIQPAELGDSAVYLCASSLVAGSNTGELFFGEGSRLTVL.